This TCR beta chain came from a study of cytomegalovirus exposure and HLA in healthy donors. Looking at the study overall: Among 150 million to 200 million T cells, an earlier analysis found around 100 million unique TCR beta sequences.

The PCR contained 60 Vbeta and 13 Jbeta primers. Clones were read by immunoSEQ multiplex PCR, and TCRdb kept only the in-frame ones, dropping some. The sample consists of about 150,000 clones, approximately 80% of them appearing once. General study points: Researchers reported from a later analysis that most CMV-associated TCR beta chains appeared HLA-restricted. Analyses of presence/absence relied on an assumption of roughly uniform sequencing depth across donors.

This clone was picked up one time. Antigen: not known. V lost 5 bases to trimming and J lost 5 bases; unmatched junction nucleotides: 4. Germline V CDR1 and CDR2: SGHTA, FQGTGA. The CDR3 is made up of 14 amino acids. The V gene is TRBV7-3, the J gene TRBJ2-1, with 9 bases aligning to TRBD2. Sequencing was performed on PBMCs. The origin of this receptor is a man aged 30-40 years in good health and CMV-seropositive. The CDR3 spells CASSRGLANNEQFF. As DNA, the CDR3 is TGTGCCAGCAGCCGGGGACTAGCAAACAATGAGCAGTTCTTC.